Listed here is a single TCR beta chain. The data belong to a study of blood T cell repertoires in COVID-19. At the level of the study: Samples came from the United States, Italy and Spain, spanning acute and convalescent COVID-19. PBMCs, B-cell-depleted T cells, or T cells provided the cDNA or gDNA that made up the material.

Authors' data handling: It was from reference gene primer amplification that nucleated cell counts were estimated. Here immunoSEQ multiplex PCR was the method, and the copy in TCRdb shows in-frame clones only, minus some. V and J calls plus clone size are reproduced from that table; the DNA served to infer D and trimming. The table records 200,000 to 300,000 clones, around 80% of them present only once. Germline assignment: CDR1 KGHSH and CDR2 LQKENI. V was pared by 7 bases and J by 7 bases, with 9 bases of the junction left unmatched. The CDR3 consists of 14 residues. The specimen was peripheral blood. The TCR comes from a man in his sixties with acute or convalescent COVID-19. The chain uses TRBV18 and TRBJ2-1; 8 bases are a match to TRBD1. CDR3 region: CASLSLTGVNEQFF. CDR3 in DNA: TGTGCCAGCTTATCATTGACAGGGGTGAATGAGCAGTTCTTC. The variable domain in full, completed from reference TRBV18 and TRBJ2-1, reads NAGVMQNPRHLVRRRGQEARLRCSPMKGHSHVYWYRQLPEEGLKFMVYLQKENIIDESGMPKERFSAEFPKEGPSILRIQQVVRGDSAAYFCASLSLTGVNEQFFGPGTRLTVL.